This T cell receptor beta chain stems from a study of monozygotic twins with inflammatory bowel disease. Study-level findings and limits: Immunosuppressive treatments were not uniform, and this may have added variability to patient repertoires. IBD patients, compared with healthy twins, shared fewer clonotypes with others (especially with disease activity).

Each CDR3 protein gets one entry in TCRdb, which reprocessed the 5' RACE reads and gives no DNA. The sample shows over 90,000 distinct CDR3 sequences, and more than 1.5% sits with its ten largest clones. The CDR3 spans 14 residues. For this clonotype: Its antigen is not known.

Sequenced sample: blood. V gene TRBV12-3 or TRBV12-4 combines with J gene TRBJ1-4; TCRdb indicates TRBD1, and absent DNA this call remains unverified. The clonotype was recovered from a human donor with ulcerative colitis or Crohn's disease, or a healthy co-twin of an affected twin (not recorded which). This CDR3 reads CASSLGTGGGKLFF.